This T cell receptor beta chain was sequenced in a study of T cell changes during pregnancy in multiple sclerosis. This clone was counted a few times. The CDR3 totals 15 residues. CDR1 and CDR2 (germline): SGHVS, FQNEAQ. Trimming stripped 5 bases from V and 6 bases from J, with 19 bases between. TCRdb's copy holds only in-frame clones and misses some; the assay was immunoSEQ multiplex PCR. Of roughly 70,000 clones in the sample, approximately 92% are singletons; the top ten hold 2.5% to 3.5%. V is TRBV7-8 and J is TRBJ1-2, with a possible D match to TRBD1 (6 bases). This TCR was sampled from a female donor in good health, enrolled as a control in a pregnancy study. The source was peripheral blood, collected in the third trimester of pregnancy. This CDR3 reads CASSAASGGLDGYTF. The DNA of the CDR3 is TGTGCCAGCAGCGCCGCCTCGGGGGGCTTGGATGGCTACACCTTC. Together with reference TRBV7-8 and TRBJ1-2, the CDR3 gives the full variable domain: GAGVSQSPRYKVAKRGQDVALRCDPISGHVSLFWYQQALGQGPEFLTYFQNEAQLDKSGLPSDRFFAERPEGSVSTLKIQRTQQEDSAVYLCASSAASGGLDGYTFGSGTRLTVV.